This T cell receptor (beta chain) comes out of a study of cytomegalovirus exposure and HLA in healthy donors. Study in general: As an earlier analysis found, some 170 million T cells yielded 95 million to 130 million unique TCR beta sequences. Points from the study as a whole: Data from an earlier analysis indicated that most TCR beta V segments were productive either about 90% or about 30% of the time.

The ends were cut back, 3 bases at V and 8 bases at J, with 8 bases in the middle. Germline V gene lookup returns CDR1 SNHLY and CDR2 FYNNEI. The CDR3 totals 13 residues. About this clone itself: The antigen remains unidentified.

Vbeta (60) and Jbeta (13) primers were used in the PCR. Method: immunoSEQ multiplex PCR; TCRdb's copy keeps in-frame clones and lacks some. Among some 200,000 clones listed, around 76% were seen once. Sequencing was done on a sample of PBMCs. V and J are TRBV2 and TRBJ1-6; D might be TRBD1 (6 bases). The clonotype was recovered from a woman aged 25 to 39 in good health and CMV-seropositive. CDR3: CASSDRGDSPLHF. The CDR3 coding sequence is TGTGCCAGCAGTGACAGGGGAGATTCACCCCTCCACTTT.